This entry lists 15 T cell receptor beta chains sequenced from one sample in a study of blood T cell repertoires in COVID-19. Only in-frame clones appear in the TCRdb table, and some are missing; sequencing was by immunoSEQ multiplex PCR. Here the sample spans just under 40,000 clones, about 89% being singletons. Sequenced input: peripheral blood. These receptors all come from a man in his fifties with active or convalescent COVID-19.

The genes are TRBV19 and TRBJ1-2; TRBD1 matches 8 bases. CDR3 length equals 14 residues. Germline-derived CDR1 and CDR2 are LNHDA and SQIVND (reference sequence). The trim removed 6 bases at V and 6 bases at J, leaving 9 bases unmatched. This CDR3 reads CASRIRTGFHGYTF. The CDR3 nucleotides read TGTGCCAGTAGAATCCGGACAGGGTTTCATGGCTACACCTTC. The variable domain in full, with the rest retrieved from reference TRBV19 and TRBJ1-2, is DGGITQSPKYLFRKEGQNVTLSCEQNLNHDAMYWYRQDPGQGLRLIYYSQIVNDFQKGDIAEGYSVSREKKESFPLTVTSAQKNPTAFYLCASRIRTGFHGYTFGSGTRLTVV.

V and J are TRBV28 and TRBJ2-1, with 8 bases lining up with TRBD1. Germline V gives CDR1 MDHEN, CDR2 SYDVKM. The J segment lost 7 bases and the V segment lost 4 bases, leaving 6 bases of the junction unmatched. This CDR3 is 14 amino acids long. DNA for the CDR3: TGTGCCAGCAGTTCCCCTAGACAGGGGAATGAGCAGTTCTTC. Residues: CASSSPRQGNEQFF.

The rearrangement joins TRBV28 to TRBJ1-6; D gene ambiguous. This CDR3 has 14 amino acids. Germline CDR1 reads MDHEN; CDR2 reads SYDVKM. V was trimmed by 3 bases and J by 5 bases, leaving 8 bases between them. CDR3 DNA: TGTGCCAGCAGTTTGTGGCAAGATAATTCACCCCTCCACTTT. This codes for CASSLWQDNSPLHF.

This sequence joins TRBV5-6 and TRBJ2-3; 10 bases agree with TRBD2. Germline V gene sequence: CDR1 SGHDT, CDR2 YYEEEE. With V trimmed by 4 bases and J by 4 bases, 3 bases remained unmatched. The CDR3 consists of 14 residues. The CDR3 protein is CASSQSGRADTQYF. For the CDR3, the DNA is TGTGCCAGCAGCCAGAGCGGGAGGGCAGATACGCAGTATTTT.

This clone appeared once. V and J are TRBV28 and TRBJ2-1, with 7 positions matching TRBD1. Germline V gene lookup returns CDR1 MDHEN and CDR2 SYDVKM. Trimming at V came to 4 bases and at J to 2 bases, leaving 8 bases not matched to a gene. This CDR3 comprises 16 residues. The CDR3 bases are TGTGCCAGCAGTTCCAAACAGGGGTTCCCCTACAATGAGCAGTTCTTC. It codes for CASSSKQGFPYNEQFF.

This chain uses TRBV29-1 with TRBJ1-2; tentatively, D is TRBD1 (5 bases). From germline, CDR1 is SQVTM and CDR2 ANQGSEA. This CDR3 is 15 amino acids long. The ends were cut back, 2 bases at V and 4 bases at J, with 17 bases in the middle. The CDR3 DNA is TGCAGCGTTGAAACAGGTTGGGCTAAAGTCTATGGCTACACCTTC. Its protein is CSVETGWAKVYGYTF.

Notes on this clone: One end of the junction varies from germline; a read error may be responsible. The chain uses TRBV28 and TRBJ1-5; D not certain. Germline V lookup: CDR1 MDHEN, CDR2 SYDVKM. This CDR3 region has 12 residues. This CDR3 reads CASSPPGQAQHF. Here the CDR3 DNA reads TGTGCCAGCAGTCCCCCTGGTCAGGCCCAGCATTTT.

V usage is TRBV14 and J usage is TRBJ2-5, with D maybe TRBD1 (5 bases). The CDR3 extends over 17 amino acids. Trimming pared 1 base from V and 2 bases from J, leaving 17 bases between. Germline V gene sequence: CDR1 SGHDN, CDR2 FVKESK. This CDR3 is CASSQGLGVRQQETQYF. The CDR3, as DNA: TGTGCCAGCAGCCAAGGTTTAGGGGTTCGACAGCAAGAGACCCAGTACTTC.

This rearrangement joins TRBV9 to TRBJ2-7, with TRBD2 identical over 10 bases. Germline V gene lookup returns CDR1 SGDLS and CDR2 YYNGEE. With 7 bases clipped from V and 3 bases from J, the junction kept 10 bases outside the gene matches. The CDR3 length is 15 residues. CDR3 coding DNA: TGTGCCAGCTCCAGAGGGGCTAGCGGGAGCTACGAGCAGTACTTC. This gives the protein CASSRGASGSYEQYF.

The J gene is TRBJ1-2, the V gene TRBV3-1 (or the pseudogene TRBV3-2); 9 bases are shared with TRBD1. This CDR3 comprises 14 residues. The V gene end was trimmed by 7 bases and the J gene end by 3 bases; junction bases not matched to a gene: 6. Germline loops: CDR1 LGHDT, CDR2 YNNKEL (reference sequence). The CDR3 DNA reads as TGTGCCAGCACTATACAGGGGGCGGACTATGGCTACACCTTC. This codes for CASTIQGADYGYTF.

V gene TRBV4-1 combines with J gene TRBJ2-1; TRBD2 matches at 11 bases. CDR1 is MGHRA, CDR2 YSYEKL, per germline. With 0 bases clipped from V and 6 bases from J, the junction kept 7 bases outside the gene matches. This CDR3 comprises 17 residues. The CDR3 sequence is CASSQDPRLAGFNEQFF. Written as DNA, the CDR3 is TGCGCCAGCAGCCAAGATCCCCGACTAGCGGGGTTCAATGAGCAGTTCTTC.

The chain employs TRBV7-8 and TRBJ2-3, with 7 bases that match TRBD2. Germline V gene lookup returns CDR1 SGHVS and CDR2 FQNEAQ. The J segment lost 0 bases and the V segment lost 5 bases, leaving 5 bases of the junction unmatched. This CDR3 contains 15 residues. The CDR3 region is CASSLSGVSTDTQYF. As DNA, the CDR3 is TGTGCCAGCAGCCTCAGCGGGGTTAGCACAGATACGCAGTATTTT.

The V call is TRBV29-1, the J call TRBJ2-1, with a tentative D call TRBD1 (6 bases). The V end was cut by 5 bases, the J end by 2 bases, with 13 bases between. Germline values: CDR1 SQVTM, CDR2 ANQGSEA. This CDR3 is built from 14 residues. CDR3 DNA: TGCAGCGTTAAGAACAGGGATACCTACAATGAGCAGTTCTTC. This translates into CSVKNRDTYNEQFF.

J is TRBJ2-7 and V is TRBV7-2; 9 nucleotides line up with TRBD2. CDR3 size: 15 residues. V shed 5 bases, J shed 2 bases, and the junction held 7 bases outside the gene matches. Germline V gene lookup returns CDR1 SGHTA and CDR2 FQGNSA. The CDR3, as DNA: TGTGCCAGCAGCCTTGATGCTAGCGGGGCCTACGAGCAGTACTTC. Protein product: CASSLDASGAYEQYF.

With regard to this clone: One end of the junction fails to match germline, which may point to a read error. This chain's CDR3 is CASSWRDDRYAVF. CDR3 nucleotides: TGTGCCAGCAGTTGGAGGGACGACAGATACGCAGTATTT. This chain joins TRBV27 and TRBJ2-3, with D perhaps matching TRBD2 (6 bases). Looked up from germline, CDR1 is MNHEY and CDR2 is SMNVEV (reference sequence). The CDR3 totals 13 residues.